Listed below are T cell receptor beta chains from one sample, sequenced in a study of molecular identifiers for immune sequencing clone quantification. Using its own MiXCR run on the PCR reads, TCRdb lists one record per CDR3 protein. Among about 320,000 distinct CDR3 sequences listed, about 21% were seen once. Sequencing was performed on naive CD8+ T cells from blood, with Jurkat cell RNA spiked in. The origin of the receptors is a human donor in good health. Some libraries in this study had Jurkat cell RNA spiked in. The CDR3 runs from the conserved cysteine through the conserved F or W. A D gene is named only where the DNA matches it firmly. Where a row states a size, it is once, few, many or the class of an expanded clone; other rows omit it.

clone_size d_call j_call v_call cdr3_nt cdr3_aa
many TRBD2 TRBJ2-7 TRBV7-2 TGTGCCAGCAGTTGGACTAGCGGGCCCGCCTACGAGCAGTACTTC CASSWTSGPAYEQYF
. . TRBJ2-7 TRBV27 TGTGCCAGCAGTACAGGTCCCATACCTTATTCCTACGAGCAGTACTTC CASSTGPIPYSYEQYF
few TRBD1 TRBJ1-1 TRBV29-1 TGCAGCGTGGCACAGGGGTTGAACACTGAAGCTTTCTTT CSVAQGLNTEAFF
many . TRBJ2-7 TRBV4-3 TGCGCCAGCAGCCAAGATCCAGGATCCGGTTACGAGCAGTACTTC CASSQDPGSGYEQYF
. TRBD1 TRBJ2-7 TRBV4-2 TGTGCCAGCAGACAGGGGTGGTACGAGCAGTACTTC CASRQGWYEQYF
many TRBD1 TRBJ1-2 TRBV6-6 TGTGCCAGCAGTTACTCCCTACGGGACAGCCATGGCTACACCTTC CASSYSLRDSHGYTF
many . TRBJ1-5 TRBV7-9 TGTGCCAGCAGCTTAGAAGGGGGTAGCAATCAGCCCCAGCATTTT CASSLEGGSNQPQHF
many . TRBJ1-5 TRBV19 TGTGCCAGTAGTATGGGGGTCGCAGGCTCATATCAGCCCCAGCATTTT CASSMGVAGSYQPQHF
. TRBD2 TRBJ2-7 TRBV28 TGTGCCAGCAGTTTATGGGGGGTAGCGGGCGTCTACGAGCAGTACTTC CASSLWGVAGVYEQYF
. . TRBJ2-2 TRBV6-1 TGTGCCGGCCCTTCGAACACCGGGGAGCTGTTTTTT CAGPSNTGELFF
many . TRBJ2-3 TRBV29-1 TGCAGCGTTTCCACAAAAAGCACAGATACGCAGTATTTT CSVSTKSTDTQYF
. . TRBJ2-7 TRBV4-3 TGCGCCAGCAGCCAAGAACTGGTGGTAGGGCAGGGCCACGAGCAGTACTTC CASSQELVVGQGHEQYF
few . TRBJ2-7 TRBV10-2 TGCGCCAGCAGTGAGTCCTTCGCAGGGGCCCTCTACGAGCAGTACTTC CASSESFAGALYEQYF
many TRBD2 TRBJ2-1 TRBV30 TGTGCCTGGAGTGTGGGACTAGCGTCCTACAATGAGCAGTTCTTC CAWSVGLASYNEQFF
many TRBD2 TRBJ2-5 TRBV29-1 TGCAGCACAATGGGGCCTAGCGGGAGGGCCGCAGAGACCCAGTACTTC CSTMGPSGRAAETQYF
. TRBD2 TRBJ2-1 TRBV4-3 TGCGCCAGCAGCCAAGATGGGAGGGTCTCCCTCAATGAGCAGTTCTTC CASSQDGRVSLNEQFF
many . TRBJ1-5 TRBV6-2/TRBV6-3 TGTGCCAGCAGTTACCCGGGGATGGGGTATAGCAATCAGCCCCAGCATTTT CASSYPGMGYSNQPQHF
. TRBD2 TRBJ2-7 TRBV30 TGTGCCTGGAGCCACTTTAGCGGGTACGCGCAGTACTTC CAWSHFSGYAQYF
. . TRBJ1-1 TRBV5-6 TGTGCCAGCAGCTATCGCCGAACCTACACTGAAGCTTTCTTT CASSYRRTYTEAFF
many TRBD1 TRBJ2-7 TRBV13 TGTGCCAGCAGCTCACGACAGGGGGCGGGGGAGCAGTACTTC CASSSRQGAGEQYF
many . TRBJ2-7 TRBV11-2 TGTGCCAGCAGCACCTACCCGGCCAGCGAGCAGTACTTC CASSTYPASEQYF
few . TRBJ2-6 TRBV18 TGTGCCAGTCACGAGGGGAGGCCCGGGGCCAACGTCCTGACTTTC CASHEGRPGANVLTF
many . TRBJ2-2 TRBV28 TGTGCCAGCAGTCTCTGGGACGGAACGAACACCGGGGAGCTGTTTTTT CASSLWDGTNTGELFF
many . TRBJ1-1 TRBV4-1 TGCGCCAGCAGCCACCCGGGGGATGAAGCTTTCTTT CASSHPGDEAFF